The 22 T cell receptor beta chains listed next were all sequenced from one sample in a study of blood T cell repertoires in COVID-19. Sequencing was performed with immunoSEQ multiplex PCR; in TCRdb, only in-frame clones are kept and a portion is missing. The data hold 200,000 to 250,000 clones, with about four fifths observed a single time. The specimen sequenced was peripheral blood. These receptors were taken from a woman in her 30s who had recovered from COVID-19.

V is TRBV7-8 and J is TRBJ1-2; no clear D gene. The CDR3 runs to 14 residues. Trimming cost V 5 bases and J 3 bases, with 13 bases left between them. Germline V gene data show CDR1 as SGHVS and CDR2 as FQNEAQ. The CDR3 DNA is TGTGCCAGCAGCACCTCTGCAGTCGACTATGGCTACACCTTC. Translated, it gives CASSTSAVDYGYTF.

The chain employs TRBV18 and TRBJ1-3, with TRBD1 identical over 8 bases. Trimming took 3 bases from V and 1 from J; bases not matched to a gene: 14. This CDR3 is built from 19 residues. CDR1 and CDR2 from the germline V gene are KGHSH and LQKENI. The CDR3 here is CASSPNPQGAIPSGNTIYF. The CDR3 coding sequence is TGTGCCAGCTCACCCAATCCGCAGGGGGCGATTCCGTCTGGAAACACCATATATTTT. Filled out from reference TRBV18 and TRBJ1-3, the complete variable domain reads NAGVMQNPRHLVRRRGQEARLRCSPMKGHSHVYWYRQLPEEGLKFMVYLQKENIIDESGMPKERFSAEFPKEGPSILRIQQVVRGDSAAYFCASSPNPQGAIPSGNTIYFGEGSWLTVV.

This sequence joins TRBV4-1 and TRBJ1-6; TRBD1 might be the D (5 bases). The CDR3 extends over 15 amino acids. Germline-derived CDR1 and CDR2 are MGHRA and YSYEKL. The germline V and J ends were trimmed by 5 bases and 6 bases, with 14 bases remaining between them. In DNA, the CDR3 is TGCGCCAGCAGCGGGCGGGGACCGATTAATTCACCCCTCCACTTT. It specifies CASSGRGPINSPLHF.

The chain joins TRBV24-1 to TRBJ1-3; no firm D call. CDR1 and CDR2 (germline): KGHDR, SFDVKD. There are 14 residues in the CDR3. V lost 2 bases and J lost 5, with 9 bases in between. The DNA for the CDR3 is TGTGCCACCAGTGATTCCCCCCCCAGAAACACCATATATTTT. Translation gives CATSDSPPRNTIYF.

This rearrangement joins TRBV29-1 to TRBJ2-5; 7 bases align to TRBD1. The CDR3 is 13 residues long. The V segment lost 4 bases and the J segment 2 bases; nucleotides outside the gene matches: 4. CDR1 and CDR2 (germline): SQVTM, ANQGSEA. DNA for the CDR3: TGCAGCGTTGGGGACAGCACACAAGAGACCCAGTACTTC. Translation gives CSVGDSTQETQYF. Looking up the rest from reference TRBV29-1 and TRBJ2-5 gives the full variable domain: SAVISQKPSRDICQRGTSLTIQCQVDSQVTMMFWYRQQPGQSLTLIATANQGSEATYESGFVIDKFPISRPNLTFSTLTVSNMSPEDSSIYLCSVGDSTQETQYFGPGTRLLVL.

V and J are TRBV4-1 and TRBJ2-6; no definite D call. Between the trimmed V and J ends, which lost 7 bases and 0 bases, there was a span of 4 bases. This CDR3 region has 13 residues. CDR1 MGHRA and CDR2 YSYEKL come from the germline V gene. The CDR3 loop is CASKLSGANVLTF. CDR3 sequence (DNA): TGCGCCAGCAAACTCTCTGGGGCCAACGTCCTGACTTTC.

V gene TRBV29-1 combines with J gene TRBJ2-1; D is unclear. Between the trimmed V and J ends, which lost 2 bases and 7 bases, there was a span of 6 bases. The germline V gene has CDR1 SQVTM and CDR2 ANQGSEA. The CDR3 length is 11 residues. The CDR3 sequence: CSVERVNEQFF. The CDR3 nucleotides read TGCAGCGTTGAACGGGTGAATGAGCAGTTCTTC.

This chain links TRBV9 with TRBJ2-7; 7 positions agree with TRBD2. The J segment lost 2 bases and the V segment lost 3 bases, leaving 2 bases of the junction unmatched. Germline CDR1 and CDR2: SGDLS and YYNGEE. The length of the CDR3 is 13 residues. This CDR3 is CASSAGLAYEQYF. The CDR3, as DNA: TGTGCCAGCAGCGCCGGACTAGCCTACGAGCAGTACTTC.

This rearrangement joins TRBV5-4 to TRBJ1-2, with 9 nucleotides matching TRBD1. The CDR3 contains 15 residues. V shed 4 bases, J shed 8 bases, and the junction held 12 bases outside the gene matches. Germline loops: CDR1 SGHNT, CDR2 YYREEE (reference sequence). CDR3 coding DNA: TGTGCCAGCAGCGTGAACAGGGGGCTAGTTGAGGGCTACACCTTC. Protein sequence: CASSVNRGLVEGYTF.

This clone was recorded a few times. The chain is built from TRBV7-8 and TRBJ1-6; D uncertain. V lost 6 bases and J 5 bases, leaving 14 bases between the germline ends. CDR3 length equals 15 residues. In germline, CDR1 is SGHVS, CDR2 FQNEAQ. The CDR3 region is CASRIRTENNSPLHF. DNA for the CDR3: TGTGCCAGCAGAATACGTACAGAGAATAATTCACCCCTCCACTTT.

This clone appeared a few times. This chain uses TRBV24-1 with TRBJ2-7; tentative D call: TRBD2 (5 bases). The CDR3 runs 10 residues. Germline-derived CDR1 and CDR2 are KGHDR and SFDVKD. The V and J ends lost 9 bases and 6 bases respectively, with 8 bases between them. The CDR3: CATGSSEQYF. CDR3 DNA: TGTGCCACCGGGAGTAGCGAGCAGTACTTC.

The chain is built from TRBV5-1 and TRBJ1-1; D remains ambiguous. The V and J ends lost 0 bases and 2 bases respectively, with 11 bases between them. The CDR3 consists of 15 residues. Germline V gene data show CDR1 as SGHRS and CDR2 as YFSETQ. The CDR3: CASSLAPEGNTEAFF. As DNA, the CDR3 is TGCGCCAGCAGCTTGGCCCCGGAGGGAAACACTGAAGCTTTCTTT.

The V gene is TRBV27, the J gene TRBJ2-1, with D possibly being TRBD2 (6 bases). The CDR3 consists of 15 residues. Between the trimmed V and J ends, which lost 4 bases and 0 bases, there was a span of 10 bases. In germline, CDR1 is MNHEY, CDR2 SMNVEV (reference sequence). As DNA, the CDR3 is TGTGCCAGCAGTTCCCCGGGGGACTCCTACAATGAGCAGTTCTTC. Its protein is CASSSPGDSYNEQFF.

Only one count was recorded for this clone. The DNA for the CDR3 is TGTGCCAGCAGTTTTCCCTGGGACACGATGAACACTGAAGCTTTCTTT. This translates into CASSFPWDTMNTEAFF. This chain joins TRBV28 and TRBJ1-1; the D gene is possibly TRBD1 (6 bases). The CDR3 is made up of 16 amino acids. CDR1 and CDR2 (germline): MDHEN, SYDVKM. Trimming took off 3 bases at V and 0 bases at J, with 14 bases between the two ends. The variable domain in full, with the rest retrieved from reference TRBV28 and TRBJ1-1, is DVKVTQSSRYLVKRTGEKVFLECVQDMDHENMFWYRQDPGLGLRLIYFSYDVKMKEKGDIPEGYSVSREKKERFSLILESASTNQTSMYLCASSFPWDTMNTEAFFGQGTRLTVV.

This rearrangement joins TRBV28 to TRBJ2-1; TRBD2 matches 7 bases. The length of the CDR3 is 13 residues. Per the germline V gene, CDR1 is MDHEN and CDR2 is SYDVKM. V lost 6 bases and J lost 6; bases outside the gene matches: 5. CDR3 region: CASRTGGSNEQFF. The CDR3 coding sequence is TGTGCCAGCAGGACGGGCGGGAGCAATGAGCAGTTCTTC.

The J gene is TRBJ1-5, the V gene TRBV7-9, with D possibly being TRBD1 (5 bases). Germline V CDR1 and CDR2: SEHNR, FQNEAQ (reference sequence). The CDR3 totals 13 residues. V lost 6 bases to trimming and J lost 4 bases, with 10 bases between them. CDR3: CASRDSGNQPQHF. The DNA for the CDR3 is TGTGCCAGCAGAGATTCAGGGAATCAGCCCCAGCATTTT.

The chain employs TRBV7-2 and TRBJ2-3; the match to TRBD2 covers 8 bases. CDR3 length: 16 residues. Germline V gene lookup returns CDR1 SGHTA and CDR2 FQGNSA. V shed 2 bases, J shed 0 bases, and the junction held 4 bases outside the gene matches. The CDR3: CASSLTGGTSTDTQYF. CDR3 sequence (DNA): TGTGCCAGCAGCTTAACGGGGGGGACTAGCACAGATACGCAGTATTTT. Combining the CDR3 with reference TRBV7-2 and TRBJ2-3 gives the whole variable domain GAGVSQSPSNKVTEKGKDVELRCDPISGHTALYWYRQSLGQGLEFLIYFQGNSAPDKSGLPSDRFSAERTGGSVSTLTIQRTQQEDSAVYLCASSLTGGTSTDTQYFGPGTRLTVL.

In its sample, this clone was seen once. V gene TRBV7-9 combines with J gene TRBJ2-3; TRBD1 matches at 8 bases. V trimming: 4 bases; J trimming: 7 bases; junction bases outside the gene matches: 7. In germline, CDR1 is SEHNR, CDR2 FQNEAQ (reference sequence). The CDR3 is made up of 14 amino acids. This chain's CDR3 is CASSSGQGGNTQYF. The DNA for the CDR3 is TGTGCCAGCAGCTCCGGACAGGGAGGAAATACGCAGTATTTT.

This sequence joins TRBV28 and TRBJ2-5, with D perhaps matching TRBD2 (5 bases). The CDR3 length is 14 residues. CDR1 is MDHEN and CDR2 is SYDVKM in the germline V gene. The V end was cut by 4 bases, the J end by 9 bases, with 18 bases between. The CDR3: CASSYNPFPGAQYF. CDR3 coding DNA: TGTGCCAGCAGTTATAATCCCTTTCCCGGGGCCCAGTACTTC.

The chain has TRBV19 and TRBJ2-7; TRBD2 matches 14 bases. Trimming removed 4 bases from V and 4 bases from J; junction bases left unmatched: 9. This CDR3 has 17 amino acids. Germline lookup yields CDR1 LNHDA and CDR2 SQIVND (reference sequence). The CDR3 DNA sequence: TGTGCCAGTAGTAGGGGACTAGCGGGAGTGTCGGGGTACGAGCAGTACTTC. Its protein product is CASSRGLAGVSGYEQYF.

The chain combines TRBV9 with TRBJ2-6; TRBD1 might be the D (6 bases). Germline lookup yields CDR1 SGDLS and CDR2 YYNGEE. This CDR3 spans 13 amino acids. V lost 2 bases and J lost 10, with 10 bases in between. The CDR3 region is CASSVSQGNVLTF. CDR3 coding DNA: TGTGCCAGCAGCGTCTCGCAGGGGAACGTCCTGACTTTC. Full variable domain (remainder filled in from reference TRBV9 and TRBJ2-6): DSGVTQTPKHLITATGQRVTLRCSPRSGDLSVYWYQQSLDQGLQFLIQYYNGEERAKGNILERFSAQQFPDLHSELNLSSLELGDSALYFCASSVSQGNVLTFGAGSRLTVL.

This chain connects TRBV12-3 or TRBV12-4 to TRBJ2-1; 7 bases align to TRBD2. This CDR3 is 12 amino acids long. Germline trimming cut 5 bases from V and 10 bases from J; bases unmatched to any gene: 5. The CDR3 here is CASSAQLAEQFF. The CDR3 nucleotides read TGTGCCAGCAGTGCCCAACTAGCGGAGCAGTTCTTC.